This T cell receptor beta chain derives from a study of OX40 agonist ivuxolimab in advanced cancers. Study overall: Patients got intravenous ivuxolimab at 0.01 to 10 mg/kg every 2 weeks.

Study results and caveats: In a subset of nonresponders, normalized T-cell clonal expansion was also low.

The data were produced by immunoSEQ multiplex PCR, yet TCRdb's version contains in-frame clones alone and is incomplete. This table holds tens of thousands of clones, roughly 87% found once. The sampling schedule covered blood at baseline, cycle 4 day 1, and cycle 7 day 1. Germline V gives CDR1 MGHRA, CDR2 YSYEKL. CDR3 size: 19 residues. To note about this clone: What it recognizes is unknown. The junction does not match germline at one end; this may be a read error.

The chain is built from TRBV4-1 and TRBJ2-6; 11 bases are shared with TRBD1. Sequences were derived from CD4+ or CD8+ T cells sorted from blood, sampled in a trial of the OX40 agonist ivuxolimab. The receptor was derived from an adult with an advanced solid tumor such as melanoma, head and neck, liver or kidney cancer. The chain's CDR3 is CASSPEPGQGVSGADVLTF. CDR3 nucleotide sequence: TGCGCCAGCAGCCCCGAACCGGGACAGGGGGTGTCTGGGGCCGACGTCCTGACTTTC.